This is a list of T cell receptor beta chains from one sample in a study of blood T cell repertoires in COVID-19. Measured with immunoSEQ multiplex PCR; TCRdb has only the in-frame clones, and not every one. The data contain about 150,000 clones, over 65% of them singletons. The source material was peripheral blood. Receptors were obtained from a man in his fifties or sixties with acute or convalescent COVID-19. Both conserved end residues are part of each CDR3. Fields, in order: clone size, CDR3 length, D gene, J gene, V gene, CDR3 protein, CDR3 DNA. A D gene is named only where the DNA matches it firmly. A clone size is listed for some rows: how often the clone was seen (once, few, many), or a class if it is expanded.

>-|14|-|TRBJ1-2|TRBV18
CASSPEYRDYGYTF
TGTGCCAGCTCACCAGAATACAGGGACTATGGCTACACCTTC
>-|14|-|TRBJ1-3|TRBV30
CAWSTLVSGNTIYF
TGTGCCTGGAGTACTCTAGTCTCTGGAAACACCATATATTTT
>-|15|-|TRBJ2-7|TRBV11-2
CASSYPRGGGYEQYF
TGTGCCAGCAGCTACCCCCGAGGAGGTGGCTACGAGCAGTACTTC
>once|15|TRBD1|TRBJ1-2|TRBV5-1
CASSLGTGYNYGYTF
TGCGCCAGCAGCTTGGGGACAGGGTATAACTATGGCTACACCTTC
>once|11|-|TRBJ2-5|TRBV20-1
CSARLRETQYF
TGCAGTGCTAGATTGAGGGAGACCCAGTACTTC
>-|16|TRBD1|TRBJ1-6|TRBV5-1
CASSLNSDRGGSPLHF
TGCGCCAGCAGCTTGAACTCCGACAGGGGAGGGTCACCCCTCCACTTT
>-|15|-|TRBJ2-1|TRBV3-1/TRBV3-2
CASSQDGGRGREQFF
TGTGCCAGCAGCCAAGATGGCGGGCGGGGGCGCGAGCAGTTCTTC
>-|13|-|TRBJ2-3|TRBV5-1
CASSSEGTDTQYF
TGCGCCAGCAGCTCGGAGGGCACAGATACGCAGTATTTT
>few|16|-|TRBJ2-2|TRBV4-1
CASSQGEAVRSGELFF
TGCGCCAGCAGCCAAGGGGAAGCGGTCCGGTCAGGGGAGCTGTTTTTT
>once|13|-|TRBJ1-5|TRBV12-3/TRBV12-4
CASSQQVPGPQHF
TGTGCCAGCAGTCAACAGGTGCCGGGGCCCCAGCATTTT
>many|16|-|TRBJ1-5|TRBV24-1
CATSDTPGHGQGPQHF
TGTGCCACCAGTGATACCCCGGGACACGGCCAGGGGCCCCAGCATTTT
>-|14|-|TRBJ2-5|TRBV6-6
CASSWTAYQETQYF
TGTGCCAGCAGTTGGACAGCGTACCAAGAGACCCAGTACTTC
>-|14|-|TRBJ2-7|TRBV2
CASSDWLELYEQYF
TGTGCCAGCAGTGATTGGCTAGAACTCTACGAGCAGTACTTC
>once|15|-|TRBJ2-7|TRBV5-3
CARSPRQRISYEQYF
TGTGCCAGAAGCCCACGACAGAGGATCTCCTACGAGCAGTACTTC
>-|14|TRBD1|TRBJ1-2|TRBV30
CAWSPTGGNYGYTF
TGTGCCTGGAGTCCTACAGGGGGGAACTATGGCTACACCTTC
>-|16|TRBD1|TRBJ1-3|TRBV5-8
CASSGTGSGPGNTIYF
TGTGCCAGCAGCGGGACAGGGAGCGGCCCTGGAAACACCATATATTTT
>once|16|-|TRBJ2-2|TRBV13
CASSLRERANTGELFF
TGTGCCAGCAGCTTGAGGGAACGGGCGAACACCGGGGAGCTGTTTTTT
>-|14|TRBD2|TRBJ2-3|TRBV11-2
CASSPPSGEDTQYF
TGTGCCAGCAGCCCCCCTAGCGGGGAAGATACGCAGTATTTT
>-|16|-|TRBJ1-4|TRBV9
CASSVEGGEPNEKLFF
TGTGCCAGCAGCGTAGAGGGGGGGGAACCCAATGAAAAACTGTTTTTT
>-|15|TRBD2|TRBJ2-3|TRBV2
CASSELAGGGDTQYF
TGTGCCAGCAGCGAACTAGCGGGGGGAGGAGATACGCAGTATTTT
>once|15|-|TRBJ1-5|TRBV18
CASSPRRDSLQPQHF
TGTGCCAGCTCACCACGGCGCGACAGTCTGCAGCCCCAGCATTTT
>few|11|-|TRBJ1-1|TRBV29-1
CSVEDQQGTFF
TGCAGCGTTGAAGATCAACAGGGAACTTTCTTT
>-|14|TRBD1|TRBJ1-5|TRBV28
CASRGTGANQPQHF
TGTGCCAGCAGGGGGACAGGGGCCAATCAGCCCCAGCATTTT
>-|17|TRBD1|TRBJ1-5|TRBV4-2
CASSQDKSGQPNQPQHF
TGTGCCAGCAGCCAAGATAAATCGGGACAGCCAAATCAGCCCCAGCATTTT
>-|13|-|TRBJ2-3|TRBV12-3/TRBV12-4
CASSRIAADTQYF
TGTGCCAGCAGTCGAATAGCCGCAGATACGCAGTATTTT
>few|17|-|TRBJ2-2|TRBV5-1
CASSSQGTLLNTGELFF
TGCGCCAGCAGCTCACAAGGGACTTTACTCAACACCGGGGAGCTGTTTTTT
>many|17|TRBD1|TRBJ2-7|TRBV14
CASSPGYWDRDDHEQYF
TGTGCCAGCAGCCCAGGGTATTGGGACAGGGACGACCACGAGCAGTACTTC
>-|15|-|TRBJ2-3|TRBV18
CASSPLAYGADTQYF
TGTGCCAGCTCACCTCTAGCGTACGGCGCAGATACGCAGTATTTT
>-|12|-|TRBJ1-1|TRBV6-5
CASTLMNTEAFF
TGTGCCAGCACCCTTATGAACACTGAAGCTTTCTTT
>-|16|-|TRBJ2-2|TRBV24-1
CATSDSRVGNTGELFF
TGTGCCACCAGTGACTCCCGGGTAGGGAACACCGGGGAGCTGTTTTTT
>-|15|TRBD1|TRBJ1-5|TRBV18
CASSPPKTGDQPQHF
TGTGCCAGCTCACCACCTAAGACAGGGGACCAGCCCCAGCATTTT
>-|15|TRBD1|TRBJ1-2|TRBV24-1
CATSDSDRGFYGYTF
TGTGCCACCAGTGATTCTGACAGGGGGTTTTATGGCTACACCTTC
>-|14|TRBD1|TRBJ1-2|TRBV25-1
CASSSPTGTYGYTF
TGTGCCAGCAGCTCCCCGACAGGGACCTATGGCTACACCTTC
>-|17|-|TRBJ2-5|TRBV5-6
CASSWVGRGVLQETQYF
TGTGCCAGCAGCTGGGTAGGGAGGGGGGTCCTCCAAGAGACCCAGTACTTC
>once|13|-|TRBJ2-7|TRBV25-1
CASSSYDNGEQYF
TGTGCCAGCAGCTCATATGACAATGGCGAGCAGTACTTC
>few|13|-|TRBJ1-1|TRBV19
CASRRQGRAEAFF
TGTGCCAGTAGACGTCAGGGGAGGGCTGAAGCTTTCTTT